One TCR beta chain is described in this entry. The CDR3 contains 15 residues. The germline V gene has CDR1 LGHNA and CDR2 YNFKEQ. V lost 0 bases and J lost 2, with 10 bases in between. Generated by immunoSEQ multiplex PCR, the TCRdb table keeps only in-frame clones and is missing some. The sample records 450,000 to 500,000 clones, roughly 88% being singletons. The sample comes from a study of blood T cell repertoires in COVID-19. Study-wide background: The United States, Italy and Spain supplied acute and convalescent COVID-19 samples. The analysed material was cDNA or gDNA that came from T cells, B-cell-depleted T cells, or PBMCs.

The sequenced material came from peripheral blood. The chain uses TRBV4-2 and TRBJ1-2, with a possible D match to TRBD1 (6 bases). This clonotype was sampled from a human donor in a cohort sampled during active COVID-19. The CDR3 loop reads CASSQEGAGNYGYTF. For the CDR3, the DNA is TGTGCCAGCAGCCAAGAGGGGGCAGGGAACTATGGCTACACCTTC.